This T cell receptor (beta chain) appears in the sequencing data of a study of cytomegalovirus exposure and HLA in healthy donors. This PCR relied on a set of 60 Vbeta primers and 13 Jbeta primers. Data came from immunoSEQ multiplex PCR; TCRdb stores just in-frame clones and leaves some out. The sample records under 200,000 clones, 70% to 90% being singletons. The sequence was collected from a young woman in good health and CMV-seronegative. The sequenced sample consisted of PBMCs.

CDR3 DNA: TGTGCCAGCAGCCTCTACAACAGTATGAACACTGAAGCTTTCTTT. Translated, it gives CASSLYNSMNTEAFF. The chain employs TRBV6-5 and TRBJ1-1; D unresolved. The CDR3 runs to 15 residues. Germline-derived CDR1 and CDR2 are MNHEY and SVGAGI. V gave up 6 bases and J gave up 0 bases, with 14 bases separating them.